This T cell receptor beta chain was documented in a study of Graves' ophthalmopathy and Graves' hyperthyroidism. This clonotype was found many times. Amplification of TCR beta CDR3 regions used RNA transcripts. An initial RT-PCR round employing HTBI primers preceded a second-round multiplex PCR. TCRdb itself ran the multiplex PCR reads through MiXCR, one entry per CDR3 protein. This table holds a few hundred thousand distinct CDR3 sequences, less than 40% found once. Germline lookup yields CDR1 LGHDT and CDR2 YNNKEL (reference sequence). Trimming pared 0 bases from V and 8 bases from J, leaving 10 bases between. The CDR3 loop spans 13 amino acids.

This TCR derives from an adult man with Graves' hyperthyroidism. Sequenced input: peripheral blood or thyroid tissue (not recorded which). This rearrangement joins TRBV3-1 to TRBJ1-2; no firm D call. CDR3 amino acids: CASSQDLREGYTF. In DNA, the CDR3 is TGTGCCAGCAGCCAAGACCTCCGGGAAGGCTACACCTTC.